This entry lists 19 T cell receptor beta chains sequenced from one sample in a study of beta chain features in type 1 diabetes. Study-wide results and caveats: Significant though moderate, a shortening of TCRB CDR3s appeared in all four CD4+ subsets of Type 1 diabetes patients.

No antigen is known for these receptors. Investigators reverse transcribed all isolated RNA, so they sequenced expressed TCRB transcripts. Measured with immunoSEQ multiplex PCR; TCRdb has only the in-frame clones, and not every one. This table has about 15,000 clones, roughly three quarters appearing once. Specimen: stem cell memory CD4+ T cells from blood. These TCRs come from a man aged 30 to 45 with type 1 diabetes.

This CDR3 reads CASLTGSNTEAFF. CDR3 DNA sequence: TGTGCCAGCTTGACAGGGTCGAACACTGAAGCTTTCTTT. This chain connects TRBV7-9 to TRBJ1-1; 7 bases line up with TRBD1. CDR1 SEHNR and CDR2 FQNEAQ come from the germline V gene (reference sequence). The CDR3 contains 13 residues. V shed 8 bases and J 1 base; nucleotides not matched to a gene: 4.

The gene calls are TRBV6-5 and TRBJ2-1; TRBD1 aligns across 10 bases. Germline values: CDR1 MNHEY, CDR2 SVGAGI. Trimming removed 7 bases from V and 4 bases from J; junction bases left unmatched: 7. The CDR3 sequence is 15 residues long. The CDR3 DNA is TGTGCCAGCAAAAGATGGGGACAGGGGTACAATGAGCAGTTCTTC. This sequence encodes CASKRWGQGYNEQFF.

The gene calls are TRBV6-1 and TRBJ2-5; 8 bases agree with TRBD1. The junction had 3 bases not matched to a gene; V was cut back by 2 bases and J by 1 base. Per the germline V gene, CDR1 is MNHNS and CDR2 is SASEGT. The CDR3 loop spans 15 amino acids. CDR3 nucleotides: TGTGCCAGCAGTGAAACGGGGACAGGCCAAGAGACCCAGTACTTC. As protein: CASSETGTGQETQYF.

A few counts support this clone. The sample holds other DNA sequences that translate to the same CDR3. V usage is TRBV5-6 and J usage is TRBJ2-5; the D is unclear. CDR1 is SGHDT, CDR2 YYEEEE, per germline. The CDR3 runs to 11 residues. V was clipped by 2 bases and J by 5 bases, with 4 bases between them. The CDR3 spells CASSFRETQYF. CDR3 DNA: TGTGCCAGCAGCTTTCGGGAGACCCAGTACTTC.

This chain links TRBV18 with TRBJ1-2; 11 positions match TRBD1. V lost 2 bases to trimming and J lost 4 bases; unmatched junction nucleotides: 6. The CDR3 has 16 amino acids. Germline lookup yields CDR1 KGHSH and CDR2 LQKENI. CDR3 loop: CASSPSGTGGPYGYTF. The CDR3 DNA sequence: TGTGCCAGCTCACCATCCGGGACAGGGGGACCCTATGGCTACACCTTC.

The chain combines TRBV28 with TRBJ1-2; D possibly corresponds to TRBD1 (5 bases). Germline V lookup: CDR1 MDHEN, CDR2 SYDVKM. V lost 10 bases and J lost 2, with 17 bases in between. This CDR3 spans 14 amino acids. CDR3 sequence: CATATGGLNYGYTF. In DNA, the CDR3 is TGTGCCACCGCAACGGGGGGACTAAACTATGGCTACACCTTC.

This clone occurred a few times. The J gene is TRBJ2-1, the V gene TRBV2; possible D gene TRBD1, 6 bases. Germline loops: CDR1 SNHLY, CDR2 FYNNEI. The CDR3 spans 14 residues. Trimming took off 5 bases at V and 9 bases at J, with 17 bases between the two ends. The DNA of the CDR3 is TGTGCCAGCAGTTCCTCCCAGGGGCGGACTGAGCAGTTCTTC. Translation: CASSSSQGRTEQFF. The full variable domain, completed using reference TRBV2 and TRBJ2-1, is EPEVTQTPSHQVTQMGQEVILRCVPISNHLYFYWYRQILGQKVEFLVSFYNNEISEKSEIFDDQFSVERPDGSNFTLKIRSTKLEDSAMYFCASSSSQGRTEQFFGPGTRLTVL.

The chain uses TRBV5-1 and TRBJ2-2; 7 positions match TRBD1. This CDR3 comprises 17 residues. Germline V CDR1 and CDR2: SGHRS, YFSETQ. With 0 bases clipped from V and 0 bases from J, the junction kept 5 bases outside the gene matches. The CDR3 is CASSLETGLSNTGELFF. The DNA of the CDR3 is TGCGCCAGCAGCTTGGAGACAGGGCTTTCGAACACCGGGGAGCTGTTTTTT.

The rearrangement uses TRBV7-9 and TRBJ2-5; TRBD2 might be the D (6 bases). Germline assignment: CDR1 SEHNR and CDR2 FQNEAQ (reference sequence). V was trimmed by 3 bases and J by 3 bases, leaving 17 bases between them. CDR3 length: 16 residues. The CDR3 sequence: CASSFLGGVGEETQYF. The CDR3 DNA reads as TGTGCCAGCAGCTTTTTGGGGGGAGTCGGGGAAGAGACCCAGTACTTC.

This chain uses TRBV27 with TRBJ1-2; 9 bases map to TRBD1. V shed 3 bases and J 2 bases; nucleotides not matched to a gene: 1. Germline CDR1 reads MNHEY; CDR2 reads SMNVEV (reference sequence). The CDR3 consists of 14 residues. This CDR3 is CASSFGTGNYGYTF. The DNA for the CDR3 is TGTGCCAGCAGTTTCGGGACAGGGAACTATGGCTACACCTTC.

This rearrangement joins TRBV28 to TRBJ1-2; TRBD1 agrees at 8 bases. CDR3 length: 13 amino acids. V lost 7 bases to trimming and J lost 8 bases; unmatched junction nucleotides: 9. Germline V gene data show CDR1 as MDHEN and CDR2 as SYDVKM. The CDR3 region is CASTLDRDRGYTF. The CDR3 DNA follows: TGTGCCAGCACCCTGGACAGGGATCGAGGCTACACCTTC.

This chain connects TRBV4-2 to TRBJ2-2; TRBD1 agrees at 7 bases. CDR3 length: 15 amino acids. The V gene's germline CDR1 is LGHNA and CDR2 YNFKEQ. The J segment lost 4 bases and the V segment lost 0 bases, leaving 2 bases of the junction unmatched. The CDR3 reads CASSQEGQITGELFF. As DNA, the CDR3 is TGTGCCAGCAGCCAAGAGGGACAGATCACCGGGGAGCTGTTTTTT.

Details on this clone: Different DNA sequences within this sample yield the same CDR3. This sequence joins TRBV7-2 and TRBJ2-7; the match to TRBD1 covers 12 bases. The CDR3 covers 14 residues. V was clipped by 6 bases and J by 3 bases; unmatched bases: 3. Germline V lookup: CDR1 SGHTA, CDR2 FQGNSA. The chain's CDR3 is CASSRDRGRYEQYF. DNA for the CDR3: TGTGCCAGCAGTCGGGACAGGGGGCGCTACGAGCAGTACTTC.

V gene TRBV6-5 combines with J gene TRBJ2-4, with 7 bases fitting TRBD1. Per the germline V gene, CDR1 is MNHEY and CDR2 is SVGAGI. V trimming: 8 bases; J trimming: 0 bases; junction bases outside the gene matches: 4. The CDR3 covers 14 residues. The CDR3 loop is CASATGLAKNIQYF. CDR3 bases: TGTGCCAGCGCGACAGGGCTAGCCAAAAACATTCAGTACTTC.

The chain employs TRBV11-2 and TRBJ2-7, with TRBD2 matching over 11 bases. Germline V gene lookup returns CDR1 SGHAT and CDR2 FQNNGV. The CDR3 runs 17 residues. V lost 0 bases and J lost 3; bases outside the gene matches: 7. The CDR3, as DNA: TGTGCCAGCAGCTTAGACGGGCTAGCGGGGGGATTCTACGAGCAGTACTTC. It is translated as CASSLDGLAGGFYEQYF.

This clone was detected only a few times. The gene calls are TRBV9 and TRBJ2-1; D not resolved. The CDR3 runs 16 residues. Germline CDR1 SGDLS, CDR2 YYNGEE. Trimming cost V 0 bases and J 2 bases, with 12 bases left between them. The CDR3 loop reads CASSVADQVPYNEQFF. The CDR3 DNA is TGTGCCAGCAGCGTAGCCGACCAGGTGCCCTACAATGAGCAGTTCTTC.

The V gene is TRBV10-3, the J gene TRBJ2-4; weak D call: TRBD2 (6 bases). V lost 2 bases and J 3 bases, leaving 8 bases between the germline ends. The V gene's germline CDR1 is ENHRY and CDR2 SYGVKD. The CDR3 totals 14 residues. CDR3 amino acids: CAISEPGDKNIQYF. The CDR3 DNA is TGTGCCATCAGTGAGCCGGGGGACAAAAACATTCAGTACTTC.

The chain has TRBV2 and TRBJ1-2; D might be TRBD1 (6 bases). The V end was cut by 2 bases, the J end by 6 bases, with 16 bases between. The CDR3 is 15 amino acids. CDR1 is SNHLY, CDR2 FYNNEI, per germline. CDR3 residues: CASSELAGANDGYTF. CDR3 nucleotide sequence: TGTGCCAGCAGTGAACTCGCAGGGGCGAATGATGGCTACACCTTC.

The chain has TRBV4-2 and TRBJ1-1; TRBD1 agrees at 7 bases. Germline trimming cut 1 base from V and 0 bases from J; bases unmatched to any gene: 8. There are 17 residues in the CDR3. Germline V CDR1 and CDR2: LGHNA, YNFKEQ. CDR3 coding DNA: TGTGCCAGCAGCCAAGCTCTCGGACAGGATTTGAACACTGAAGCTTTCTTT. It translates to CASSQALGQDLNTEAFF.